This T cell receptor (beta chain) comes out of a study of Ad26.COV2.S vaccination and SARS-CoV-2 variants. Looking at the study overall: Intramuscularly, Ad26.COV2.S was given either once or twice, 56 days apart.

General study results and limits: Substantial breadth in spike-specific CD8+ and CD4+ T cell responses was reportedly seen after vaccination. Similar non-spike TCR breadth was observed in recipients of vaccine and of placebo.

About this clone itself: As yet, its antigen is unknown.

As to treatment: roughly 19 received Ad26.COV2.S at low or high dose, single or two shots; roughly 5 received placebo; per-sample allocation not given. Day 63 following the first vaccine or placebo injection was when the samples were taken. This table comes from immunoSEQ multiplex PCR, and its TCRdb copy is limited to in-frame clones, with some not included. The sample consists of roughly 300,000 clones, 86% of them appearing once. The CDR3 has 12 amino acids. Trimming removed 2 bases at V and 16 bases at J, with 15 bases between. V usage is TRBV12-3 or TRBV12-4 and J usage is TRBJ2-1; D is perhaps TRBD2 (6 bases). The sequencing here drew on peripheral blood, taken in a trial of Ad26.COV2.S vaccine versus placebo. The sequence was collected from a person aged 18 to 59 who received the Ad26.COV2.S COVID-19 vaccine or a placebo. CDR3 coding DNA: TGTGCCAGCAGTTTATGGCGGGGTCCCCAATTCTTC. It yields the protein CASSLWRGPQFF.